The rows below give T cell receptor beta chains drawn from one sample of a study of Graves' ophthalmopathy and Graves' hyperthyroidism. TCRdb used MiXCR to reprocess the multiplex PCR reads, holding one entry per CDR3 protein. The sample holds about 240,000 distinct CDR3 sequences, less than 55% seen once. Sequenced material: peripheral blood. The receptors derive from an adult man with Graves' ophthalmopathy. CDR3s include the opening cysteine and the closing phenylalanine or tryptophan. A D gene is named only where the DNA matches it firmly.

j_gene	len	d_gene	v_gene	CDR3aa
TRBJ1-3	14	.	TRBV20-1	CSASPQGLGNTIYF
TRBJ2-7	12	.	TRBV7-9	CASSLGGHEQYF
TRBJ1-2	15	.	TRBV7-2	CASSLGSRQGGGYTF
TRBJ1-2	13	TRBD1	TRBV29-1	CSVVGQGDDGYTF
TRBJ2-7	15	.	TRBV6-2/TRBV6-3	CASSPRTANSYEQYF
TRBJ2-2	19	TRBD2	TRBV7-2	CASSLWGLAGGPNTGELFF
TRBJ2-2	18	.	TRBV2	CASSGVQGAVSNTGELFF
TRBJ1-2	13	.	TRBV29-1	CSVLLDQPYGYTF
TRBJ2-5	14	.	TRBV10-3	CASSYSTGQGTQYF
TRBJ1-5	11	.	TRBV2	CTSSPGQPQHF
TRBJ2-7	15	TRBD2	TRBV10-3	CASSEDYAGAPEQYF
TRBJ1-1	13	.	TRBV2	CASNRRPNTEAFF
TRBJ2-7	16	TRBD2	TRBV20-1	CSARATSGGAPYEQYF
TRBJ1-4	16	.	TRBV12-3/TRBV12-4	CASSHPGRTLNEKLFF
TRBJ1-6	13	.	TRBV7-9	CASSLAGVSPLHF
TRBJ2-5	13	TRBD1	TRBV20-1	CSASLTGQETQYF
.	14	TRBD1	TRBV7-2	CASSLGDRVLEQFF
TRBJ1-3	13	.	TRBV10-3	CAIRPGLRNTIYF
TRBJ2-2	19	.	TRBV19	CASSIDWFRGARYTGELFF
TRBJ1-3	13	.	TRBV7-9	CASSDSIGNTIYF
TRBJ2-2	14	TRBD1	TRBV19	CASSTGQVDGELFF
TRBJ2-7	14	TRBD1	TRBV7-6	CASSSSRDSYEQYF
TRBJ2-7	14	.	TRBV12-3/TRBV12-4	CASSQWAGFYEQYF
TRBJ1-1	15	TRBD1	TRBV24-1	CATVQGALGNTEAFF
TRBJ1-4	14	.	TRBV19	CASSGGAANEKLFF
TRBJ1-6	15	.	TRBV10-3	CASGEGGVGNSPLHF
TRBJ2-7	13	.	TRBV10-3	CASSDEGADEQYF
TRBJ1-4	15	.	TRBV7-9	CASSSPEDGNEKLFF
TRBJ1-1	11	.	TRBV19	CASFGATEAFF
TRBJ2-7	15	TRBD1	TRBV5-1	CASSLDEGQGYEQYF
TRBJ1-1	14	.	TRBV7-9	CASSPAQGYTEAFF
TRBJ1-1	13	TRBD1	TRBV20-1	CSARTGRRTEAFF
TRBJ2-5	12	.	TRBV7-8	CASSQTRETQYF
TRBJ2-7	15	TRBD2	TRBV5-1	CASSLPPSGGYEQYF
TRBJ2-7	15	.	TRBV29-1	CSVTRYREGLYEQYF
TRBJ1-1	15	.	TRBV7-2	CASSLGPPPNTEAFF
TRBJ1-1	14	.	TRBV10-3	CASSLGPRETEAFF
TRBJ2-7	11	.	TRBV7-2	CASAYGYEQYF
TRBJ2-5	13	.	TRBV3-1	CASSRGTKETQYF
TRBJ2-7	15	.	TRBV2	CASSESRTVTYEQYF
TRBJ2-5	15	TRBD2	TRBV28	CASSGAGGFMETQYF
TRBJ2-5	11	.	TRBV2	CASNEAETQYF
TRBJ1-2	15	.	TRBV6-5	CASSYSVALNYGYTF
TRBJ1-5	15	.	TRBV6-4	CASSDSGRVNQPQHF
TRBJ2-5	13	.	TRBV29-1	CSVDRGAQETQYF
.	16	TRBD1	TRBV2	CASSDWTGGNSGELFF
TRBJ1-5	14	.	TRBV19	CASTLGNRDQPQHF
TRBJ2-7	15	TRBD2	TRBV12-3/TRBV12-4	CASSTGLAGWYEQYF
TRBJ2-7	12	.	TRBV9	CASSSKDYEQYF
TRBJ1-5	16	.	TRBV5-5	CASSLAGDRGHWPQHF
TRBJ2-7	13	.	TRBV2	CASSAGTPLEQYF